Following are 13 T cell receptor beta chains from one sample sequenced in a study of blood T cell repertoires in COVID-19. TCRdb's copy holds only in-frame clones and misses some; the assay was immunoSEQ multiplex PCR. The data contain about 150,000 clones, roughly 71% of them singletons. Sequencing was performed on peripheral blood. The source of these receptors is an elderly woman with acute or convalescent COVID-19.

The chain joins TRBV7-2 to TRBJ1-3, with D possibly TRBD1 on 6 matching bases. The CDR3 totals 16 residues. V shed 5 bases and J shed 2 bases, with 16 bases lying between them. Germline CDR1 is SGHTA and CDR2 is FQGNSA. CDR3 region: CASSRGGVRAGNTIYF. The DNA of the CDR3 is TGTGCCAGCAGCAGGGGGGGCGTTCGGGCTGGAAACACCATATATTTT.

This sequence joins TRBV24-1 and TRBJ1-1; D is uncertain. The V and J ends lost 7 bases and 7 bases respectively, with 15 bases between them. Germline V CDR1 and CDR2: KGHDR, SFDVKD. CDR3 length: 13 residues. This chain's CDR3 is CATRGSGASEAFF. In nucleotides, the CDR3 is TGTGCCACCAGGGGCTCGGGAGCAAGTGAAGCTTTCTTT.

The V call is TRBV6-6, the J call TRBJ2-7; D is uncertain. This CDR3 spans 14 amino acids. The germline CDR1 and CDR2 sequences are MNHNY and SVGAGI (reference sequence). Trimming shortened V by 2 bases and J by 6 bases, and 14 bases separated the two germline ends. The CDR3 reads CASSYGQGPVEQYF. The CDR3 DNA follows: TGTGCCAGCAGTTACGGGCAAGGCCCCGTCGAGCAGTACTTC.

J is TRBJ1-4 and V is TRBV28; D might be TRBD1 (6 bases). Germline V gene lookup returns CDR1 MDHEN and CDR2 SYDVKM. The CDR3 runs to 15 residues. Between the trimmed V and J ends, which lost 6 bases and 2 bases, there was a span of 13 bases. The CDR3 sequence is CASREQGPTNEKLFF. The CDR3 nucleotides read TGTGCCAGCAGAGAACAGGGTCCCACTAATGAAAAACTGTTTTTT.

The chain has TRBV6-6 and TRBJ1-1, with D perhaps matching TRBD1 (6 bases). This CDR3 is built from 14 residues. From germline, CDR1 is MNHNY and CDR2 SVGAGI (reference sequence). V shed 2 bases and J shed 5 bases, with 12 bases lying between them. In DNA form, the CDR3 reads TGTGCCAGCAGTTACGCCAACAGGGCGACTGAAGCTTTCTTT. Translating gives CASSYANRATEAFF.

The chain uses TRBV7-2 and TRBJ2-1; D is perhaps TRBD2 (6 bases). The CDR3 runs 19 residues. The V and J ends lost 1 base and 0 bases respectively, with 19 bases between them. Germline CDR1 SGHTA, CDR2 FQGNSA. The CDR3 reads CASSLVLAVEGSSYNEQFF. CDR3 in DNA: TGTGCCAGCAGCTTAGTATTAGCGGTAGAGGGGAGCTCCTACAATGAGCAGTTCTTC.

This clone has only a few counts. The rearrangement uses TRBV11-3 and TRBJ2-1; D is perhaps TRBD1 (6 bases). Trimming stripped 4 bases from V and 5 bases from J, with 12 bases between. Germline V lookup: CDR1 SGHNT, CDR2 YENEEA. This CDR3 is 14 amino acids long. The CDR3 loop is CASSSQGSNNEQFF. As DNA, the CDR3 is TGTGCCAGCAGCTCCCAGGGGAGCAACAATGAGCAGTTCTTC. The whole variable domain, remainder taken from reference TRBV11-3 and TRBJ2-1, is EAGVVQSPRYKIIEKKQPVAFWCNPISGHNTLYWYLQNLGQGPELLIRYENEEAVDDSQLPKDRFSAERLKGVDSTLKIQPAELGDSAVYLCASSSQGSNNEQFFGPGTRLTVL.

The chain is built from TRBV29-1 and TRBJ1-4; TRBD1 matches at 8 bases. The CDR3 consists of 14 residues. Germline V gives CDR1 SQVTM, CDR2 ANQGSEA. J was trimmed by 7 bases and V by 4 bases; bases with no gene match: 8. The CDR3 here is CSVAQGVGSEKLFF. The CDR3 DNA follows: TGCAGCGTTGCACAGGGGGTAGGAAGTGAAAAACTGTTTTTT.

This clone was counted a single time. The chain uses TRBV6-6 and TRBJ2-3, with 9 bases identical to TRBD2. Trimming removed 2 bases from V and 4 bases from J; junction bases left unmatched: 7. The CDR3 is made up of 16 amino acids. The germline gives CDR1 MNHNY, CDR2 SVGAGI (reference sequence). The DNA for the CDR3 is TGTGCCAGCAGTTACCTTCGCGGGAGGGCGGCAGATACGCAGTATTTT. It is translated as CASSYLRGRAADTQYF.

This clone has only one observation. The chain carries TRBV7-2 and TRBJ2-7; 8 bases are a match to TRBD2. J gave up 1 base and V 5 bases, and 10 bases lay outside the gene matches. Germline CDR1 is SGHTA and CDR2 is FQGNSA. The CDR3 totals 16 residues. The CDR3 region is CASSPAAGTRSYEQYF. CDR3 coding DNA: TGTGCCAGCAGCCCAGCTGCCGGGACTAGATCCTACGAGCAGTACTTC.

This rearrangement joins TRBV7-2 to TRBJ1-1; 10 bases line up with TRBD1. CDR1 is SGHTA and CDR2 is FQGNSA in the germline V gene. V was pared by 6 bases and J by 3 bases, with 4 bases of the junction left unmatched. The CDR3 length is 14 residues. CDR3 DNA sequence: TGTGCCAGCAGGCGCGGACAGGGGGACACTGAAGCTTTCTTT. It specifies CASRRGQGDTEAFF. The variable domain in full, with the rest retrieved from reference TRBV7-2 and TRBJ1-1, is GAGVSQSPSNKVTEKGKDVELRCDPISGHTALYWYRQSLGQGLEFLIYFQGNSAPDKSGLPSDRFSAERTGGSVSTLTIQRTQQEDSAVYLCASRRGQGDTEAFFGQGTRLTVV.

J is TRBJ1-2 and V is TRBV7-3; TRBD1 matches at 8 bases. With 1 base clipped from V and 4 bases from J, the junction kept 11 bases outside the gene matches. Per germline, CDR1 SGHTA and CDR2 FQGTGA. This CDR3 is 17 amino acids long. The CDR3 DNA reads TGTGCCAGCAGCTTAAAGGGGGGACAGGTACCGACCTATGGCTACACCTTC. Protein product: CASSLKGGQVPTYGYTF.

CDR3 amino acids: CASSRTGESRLFF. The CDR3 nucleotides are TGTGCCAGCAGTCGGACAGGGGAATCGCGACTGTTTTTT. This chain links TRBV7-2 with TRBJ1-4; TRBD1 matches at 9 bases. V shed 6 bases, J shed 13 bases, and the junction held 9 bases outside the gene matches. CDR1 is SGHTA and CDR2 is FQGNSA in the germline V gene. The CDR3 sequence is 13 residues long.